What follows describes a single TCR beta chain. Its antigen is unidentified. Those who donated were healthy bone marrow donors. CDR3 size: 15 residues. The V gene lost 4 bases and the J gene lost 0 bases, with 14 bases spanning the gap. Germline loops: CDR1 SGHRS, CDR2 YFSETQ. In the PCR, 60 Vbeta and 13 Jbeta primers were used. Original handling: Unique TCR beta chains numbered about 79 million in a later analysis, with approximately 10 million shared. TCRdb's table, derived via immunoSEQ multiplex PCR, lists solely in-frame clones and lacks some. Clone size and V and J calls were adopted from that table, with D and trimming inferred from the DNA. Of 250,000 to 350,000 clones in the sample, about 90% are singletons; the top ten hold about 2.5%. This entry comes from a study of cytomegalovirus exposure and HLA in healthy donors. Study conclusions and caveats: Later analysis placed DRB1 highest and HLA-C lowest in TCR association rates, which differed by HLA locus.

The genes are TRBV5-1 and TRBJ2-7, with a tentative D call TRBD2 (6 bases). The receptor was derived from a young woman in good health and CMV-seronegative. The sample comprised PBMCs. This chain's CDR3 is CASSQPLANSYEQYF. DNA for the CDR3: TGCGCCAGCAGCCAACCTCTAGCGAACTCCTACGAGCAGTACTTC.